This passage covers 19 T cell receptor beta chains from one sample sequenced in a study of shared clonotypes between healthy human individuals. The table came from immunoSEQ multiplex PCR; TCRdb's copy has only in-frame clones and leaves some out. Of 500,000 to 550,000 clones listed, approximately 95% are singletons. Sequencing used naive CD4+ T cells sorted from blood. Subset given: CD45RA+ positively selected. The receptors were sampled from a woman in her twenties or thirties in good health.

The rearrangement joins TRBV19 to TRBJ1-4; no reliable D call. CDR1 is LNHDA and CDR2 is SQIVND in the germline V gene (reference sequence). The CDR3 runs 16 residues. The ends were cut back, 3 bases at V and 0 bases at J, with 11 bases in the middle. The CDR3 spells CASSIPFGTTNEKLFF. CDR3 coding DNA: TGTGCCAGTAGTATTCCCTTCGGGACAACTAATGAAAAACTGTTTTTT.

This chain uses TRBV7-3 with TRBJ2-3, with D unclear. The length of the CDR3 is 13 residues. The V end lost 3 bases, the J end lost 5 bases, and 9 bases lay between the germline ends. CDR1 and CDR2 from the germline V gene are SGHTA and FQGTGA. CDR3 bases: TGTGCCAGCAGCTTCCCCGGTGGAGATACGCAGTATTTT. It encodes CASSFPGGDTQYF.

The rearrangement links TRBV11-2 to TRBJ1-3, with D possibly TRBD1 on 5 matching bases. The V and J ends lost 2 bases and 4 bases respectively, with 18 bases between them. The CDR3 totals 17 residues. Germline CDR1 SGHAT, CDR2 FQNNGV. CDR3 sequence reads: CASSLPRSLGGGNTIYF. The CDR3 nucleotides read TGTGCCAGCAGCTTACCCAGATCCCTCGGGGGAGGAAACACCATATATTTT.

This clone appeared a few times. CDR3 DNA: TGTGCCAGCTCACCCTACAGCGAAGTCTACGAGCAGTACTTC. The encoded protein is CASSPYSEVYEQYF. The rearrangement joins TRBV18 to TRBJ2-7, with D uncertain. With 3 bases removed from V and 3 bases from J, the gap between germline ends came to 12 bases. The CDR3 is made up of 14 amino acids. Germline V gene lookup returns CDR1 KGHSH and CDR2 LQKENI.

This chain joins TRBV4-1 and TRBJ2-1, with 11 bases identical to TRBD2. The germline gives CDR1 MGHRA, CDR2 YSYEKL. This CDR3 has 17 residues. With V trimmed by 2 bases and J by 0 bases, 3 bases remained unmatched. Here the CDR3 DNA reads TGCGCCAGCAGCCAACTAGCGGGAGGCCTCTCCTACAATGAGCAGTTCTTC. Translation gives CASSQLAGGLSYNEQFF.

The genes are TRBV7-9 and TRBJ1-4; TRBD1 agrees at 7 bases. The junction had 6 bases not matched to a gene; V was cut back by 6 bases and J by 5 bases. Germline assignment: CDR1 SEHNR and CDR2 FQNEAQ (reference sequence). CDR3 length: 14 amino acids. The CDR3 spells CASRDRDSNEKLFF. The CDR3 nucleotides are TGTGCCAGCAGGGACCGGGACAGCAATGAAAAACTGTTTTTT.

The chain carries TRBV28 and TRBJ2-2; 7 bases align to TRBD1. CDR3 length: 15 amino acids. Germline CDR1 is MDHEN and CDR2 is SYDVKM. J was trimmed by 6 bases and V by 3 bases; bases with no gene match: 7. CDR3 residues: CASSFLDRPAGELFF. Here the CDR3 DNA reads TGTGCCAGCAGTTTTCTGGACAGGCCGGCCGGGGAGCTGTTTTTT.

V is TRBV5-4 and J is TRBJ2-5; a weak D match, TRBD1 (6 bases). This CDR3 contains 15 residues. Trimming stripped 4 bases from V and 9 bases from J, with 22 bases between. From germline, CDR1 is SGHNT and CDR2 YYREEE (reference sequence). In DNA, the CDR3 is TGTGCCAGCAGCCTCCCTACACCCATGCCAGGGGCCCAGTACTTC. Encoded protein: CASSLPTPMPGAQYF.

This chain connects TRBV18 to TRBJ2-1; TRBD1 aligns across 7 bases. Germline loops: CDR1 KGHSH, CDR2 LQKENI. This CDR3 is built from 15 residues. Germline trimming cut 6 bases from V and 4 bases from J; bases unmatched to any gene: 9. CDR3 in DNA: TGTGCCAGCTCCGGCCGACAGGGCGGATACAATGAGCAGTTCTTC. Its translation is CASSGRQGGYNEQFF.

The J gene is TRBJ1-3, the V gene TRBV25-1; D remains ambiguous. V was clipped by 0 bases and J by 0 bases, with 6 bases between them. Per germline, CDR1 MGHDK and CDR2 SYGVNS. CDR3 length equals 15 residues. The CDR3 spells CASSEYSFSGNTIYF. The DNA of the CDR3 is TGTGCCAGCAGTGAATACAGTTTCTCTGGAAACACCATATATTTT.

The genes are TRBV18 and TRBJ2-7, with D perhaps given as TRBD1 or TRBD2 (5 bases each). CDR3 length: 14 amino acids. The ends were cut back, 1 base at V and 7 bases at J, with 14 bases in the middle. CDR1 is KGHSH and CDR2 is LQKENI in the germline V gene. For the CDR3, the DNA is TGTGCCAGCTCACCACGGGACGGCAGTGTTGAGCAGTACTTC. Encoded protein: CASSPRDGSVEQYF.

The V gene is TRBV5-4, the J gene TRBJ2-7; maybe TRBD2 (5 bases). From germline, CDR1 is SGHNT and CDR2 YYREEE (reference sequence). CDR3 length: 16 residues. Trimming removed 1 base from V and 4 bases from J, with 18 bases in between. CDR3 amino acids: CASSLYTGITLYEQYF. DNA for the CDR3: TGTGCCAGCAGCTTGTATACGGGGATCACCCTTTACGAGCAGTACTTC. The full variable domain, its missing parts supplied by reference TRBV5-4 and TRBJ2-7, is ETGVTQSPTHLIKTRGQQVTLRCSSQSGHNTVSWYQQALGQGPQFIFQYYREEENGRGNFPPRFSGLQFPNYSSELNVNALELDDSALYLCASSLYTGITLYEQYFGPGTRLTVT.

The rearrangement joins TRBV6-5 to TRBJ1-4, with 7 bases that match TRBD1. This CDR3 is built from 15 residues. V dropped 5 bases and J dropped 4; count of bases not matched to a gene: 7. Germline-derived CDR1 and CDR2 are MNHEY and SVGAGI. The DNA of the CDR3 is TGTGCCAGCAGTCTAGACAGGGTTGGTAATGAAAAACTGTTTTTT. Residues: CASSLDRVGNEKLFF.

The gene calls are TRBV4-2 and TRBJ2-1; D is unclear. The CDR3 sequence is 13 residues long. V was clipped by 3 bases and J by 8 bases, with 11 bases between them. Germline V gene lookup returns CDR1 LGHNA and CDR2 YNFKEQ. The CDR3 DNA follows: TGTGCCAGCAGCCACTCCAATGATCATGAGCAGTTCTTC. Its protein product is CASSHSNDHEQFF.

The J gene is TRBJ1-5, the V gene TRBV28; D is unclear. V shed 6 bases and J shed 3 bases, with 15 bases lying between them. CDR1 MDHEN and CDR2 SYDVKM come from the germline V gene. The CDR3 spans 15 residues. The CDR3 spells CASRPTWVFNQPQHF. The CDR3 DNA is TGTGCCAGCAGGCCTACATGGGTCTTCAATCAGCCCCAGCATTTT.

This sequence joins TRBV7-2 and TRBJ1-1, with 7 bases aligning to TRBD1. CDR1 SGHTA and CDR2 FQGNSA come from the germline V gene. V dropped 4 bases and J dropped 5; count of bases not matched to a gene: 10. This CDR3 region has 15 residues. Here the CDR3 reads CASSSQGVGGTEAFF. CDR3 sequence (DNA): TGTGCCAGCAGCTCCCAGGGGGTTGGGGGGACTGAAGCTTTCTTT.

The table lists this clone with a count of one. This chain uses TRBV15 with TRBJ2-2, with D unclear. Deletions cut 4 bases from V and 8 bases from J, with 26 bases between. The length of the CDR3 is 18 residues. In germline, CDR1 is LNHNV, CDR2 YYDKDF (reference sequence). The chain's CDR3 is CATSNNPWRINTEGELFF. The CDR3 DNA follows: TGTGCCACCAGCAACAACCCCTGGCGGATCAACACCGAGGGGGAGCTGTTTTTT.

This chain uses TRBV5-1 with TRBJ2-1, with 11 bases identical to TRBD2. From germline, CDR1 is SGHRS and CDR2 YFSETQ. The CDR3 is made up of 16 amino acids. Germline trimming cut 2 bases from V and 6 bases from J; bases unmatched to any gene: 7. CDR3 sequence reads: CASSLIPSGRFNEQFF. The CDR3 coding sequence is TGCGCCAGCAGCTTAATTCCTAGCGGGAGGTTCAATGAGCAGTTCTTC.

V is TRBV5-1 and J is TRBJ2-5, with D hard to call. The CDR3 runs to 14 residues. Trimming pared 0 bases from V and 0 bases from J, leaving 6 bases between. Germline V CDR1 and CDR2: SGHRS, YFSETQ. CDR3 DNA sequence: TGCGCCAGCAGCTTGGTGGGGTACCAAGAGACCCAGTACTTC. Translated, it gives CASSLVGYQETQYF.